This T cell receptor beta chain was identified in a study of blood T cell repertoires in COVID-19. Notes on this clone: The sample has other DNA sequences that encode this CDR3 too.

The protocol was immunoSEQ multiplex PCR, while the TCRdb copy is restricted to in-frame clones and leaves out a portion. Of approximately 290,000 clones listed, roughly 91% were seen once; the top ten hold around 0.84%. The CDR3 length is 17 residues. CDR1 and CDR2 from the germline V gene are MNHEY and SMNVEV (reference sequence). V shed 8 bases, J shed 5 bases, and the junction held 14 bases outside the gene matches. The sequence derives from a young man with acute or convalescent COVID-19. V gene TRBV27 combines with J gene TRBJ2-2; TRBD2 agrees at 10 bases. The sample was peripheral blood. Here the CDR3 DNA reads TGTGCCAGCTTCCCCTATAGCGGGAGGATCGGTACCGGGGAGCTGTTTTTT. Amino acid sequence: CASFPYSGRIGTGELFF.